This entry lists 23 T cell receptor beta chains sequenced from one sample in a study of T-cell memory formation after mild COVID-19. Via MiXCR, TCRdb re-called the 5' RACE reads, giving one row per CDR3 protein. The sample holds some 290,000 distinct CDR3 sequences; roughly 16% are singletons and the top ten take about a fifth. Material for sequencing was PBMCs or a T cell subset sorted from them (not recorded which). The receptor set was obtained from a man aged 18 to 30 who had mild COVID-19 (a few samples of this study predate the infection). Cell type and time point are not known.

The rearrangement links TRBV20-1 to TRBJ2-5; TRBD1 might be the D (5 bases). The CDR3 is made up of 11 amino acids. V lost 4 bases to trimming and J lost 7 bases, with 10 bases between them. Germline V gives CDR1 DFQATT, CDR2 SNEGSKA (reference sequence). Here the CDR3 reads CSAKGYGTQYF. The CDR3 region has the DNA TGCAGTGCTAAGGGGTATGGGACCCAGTACTTC.

J is TRBJ1-4 and V is TRBV12-3 or TRBV12-4; weak D call: TRBD1 (5 bases). The CDR3 loop spans 15 amino acids. Trimming left V 5 bases short and J 7 bases short, with 17 bases between. DNA for the CDR3: TGTGCCAGCAGTCCCCTCGGGGGAATGGGTGAAAAACTGTTTTTT. This encodes CASSPLGGMGEKLFF.

This clonotype was picked up a small number of times. The V call is TRBV7-9, the J call TRBJ2-7; unclear D gene. In germline, CDR1 is SEHNR, CDR2 FQNEAQ (reference sequence). The V end lost 2 bases, the J end lost 3 bases, and 5 bases lay between the germline ends. The CDR3 runs 12 residues. CDR3 sequence: CASSLMSYEQYV. Written as DNA, the CDR3 is TGTGCCAGCAGCTTAATGAGCTACGAGCAGTACGTC.

The chain links TRBV7-3 to TRBJ1-4, with D possibly TRBD1 on 6 matching bases. Trimming removed 4 bases at V and 8 bases at J, with 14 bases between. CDR1 and CDR2 (germline): SGHTA, FQGTGA. CDR3 size: 14 residues. The CDR3 sequence is CASSSLRQGEKLFF. As DNA, the CDR3 is TGTGCCAGCAGCTCCCTGCGGCAGGGGGAAAAACTGTTTTTT.

This chain connects TRBV4-3 to TRBJ2-7; D may be TRBD1 or TRBD2 (5 bases each). The CDR3 totals 15 residues. Trimming took off 0 bases at V and 2 bases at J, with 11 bases between the two ends. In germline, CDR1 is LGHNA, CDR2 YSLEER. In DNA, the CDR3 is TGCGCCAGCAGCCAAGAAGGGGCTAGCACCTACGAGCAGTACTTC. It is translated as CASSQEGASTYEQYF.

The chain joins TRBV12-3 or TRBV12-4 to TRBJ2-2; TRBD2 aligns across 10 bases. Germline trimming cut 3 bases from V and 6 bases from J; bases unmatched to any gene: 4. This CDR3 is built from 15 residues. CDR3 sequence: CASSLWLAGAGELFF. The CDR3 DNA follows: TGTGCCAGCAGTTTGTGGCTAGCGGGGGCCGGGGAGCTGTTTTTT.

This rearrangement joins TRBV6-2 or TRBV6-3 to TRBJ1-1, with D possibly being TRBD1 (5 bases). Trimming pared 6 bases from V and 3 bases from J, leaving 14 bases between. The CDR3 is made up of 14 amino acids. The germline CDR1 and CDR2 sequences are MNHEY and SVGEGT. In DNA form, the CDR3 reads TGTGCCAGCAGAACCGACAGCTTGGACACTGAAGCTTTCTTT. As protein: CASRTDSLDTEAFF.

This clonotype has a count of ten or more. The genes are TRBV4-1 and TRBJ2-3; 7 bases agree with TRBD1. The CDR3 consists of 17 residues. J lost 4 bases, V lost 1 base, and 11 bases had no gene match. Germline V gene data show CDR1 as MGHRA and CDR2 as YSYEKL. CDR3 sequence (DNA): TGCGCCAGCAGCCAAGCCAACGACAGGGAGCGGCCAGATACGCAGTATTTT. Encoded protein: CASSQANDRERPDTQYF.

This clonotype was recorded a few times. J is TRBJ2-5 and V is TRBV4-2; D possibly corresponds to TRBD2 (7 bases). The germline gives CDR1 LGHNA, CDR2 YNFKEQ. This CDR3 has 15 amino acids. V was pared by 2 bases and J by 1 base, with 11 bases between. Here the CDR3 reads CASSQWGGAQETQYF. The CDR3 coding sequence is TGTGCCAGCAGCCAATGGGGGGGGGCCCAAGAGACCCAGTACTTC.

V is TRBV4-1 and J is TRBJ2-2; no firm D call. With 1 base removed from V and 6 bases from J, the gap between germline ends came to 9 bases. CDR1 is MGHRA and CDR2 is YSYEKL in the germline V gene. The CDR3 runs to 14 residues. The CDR3 region has the DNA TGCGCCAGCAGCCAAGTTTTCCCGGCCGGGGAGCTGTTTTTT. This sequence encodes CASSQVFPAGELFF.

In this sample, this clonotype turned up a few times. The J gene is TRBJ1-3, the V gene TRBV4-3; tentative D call: TRBD1 (6 bases). The CDR3 consists of 15 residues. Germline V gene data show CDR1 as LGHNA and CDR2 as YSLEER. With 0 bases removed from V and 3 bases from J, the gap between germline ends came to 9 bases. The CDR3 sequence: CASSQDARGGNTIYF. CDR3 nucleotide sequence: TGCGCCAGCAGCCAAGATGCCAGGGGTGGAAACACCATATATTTT.

The rearrangement joins TRBV28 to TRBJ2-7; 12 nucleotides agree with TRBD1. This CDR3 spans 12 amino acids. From germline, CDR1 is MDHEN and CDR2 SYDVKM. V shed 6 bases, J shed 9 bases, and the junction held 3 bases outside the gene matches. The CDR3 DNA follows: TGTGCCAGCAGCCTGGGACAGGGGGCGCAGTACGTC. Encoded protein: CASSLGQGAQYV.

The gene calls are TRBV24-1 and TRBJ2-3, with 10 positions matching TRBD1. The CDR3 is 17 residues long. CDR1 is KGHDR, CDR2 SFDVKD, per germline. J lost 2 bases, V lost 4 bases, and 8 bases had no gene match. CDR3 loop: CATSDPPGQGNTDTQYF. In DNA, the CDR3 is TGTGCCACCAGTGACCCCCCGGGACAGGGGAACACAGATACGCAGTATTTT.

This clonotype has only a few counts. The chain couples TRBV12-3 or TRBV12-4 to TRBJ2-3, with D perhaps matching TRBD1 or TRBD2 (5 bases each). The CDR3 runs to 14 residues. V lost 6 bases and J lost 0, with 10 bases in between. The CDR3 here is CASRGTVSTDTQYF. CDR3 DNA: TGTGCCAGCAGGGGGACGGTTAGCACAGATACGCAGTATTTT.

V usage is TRBV4-1 and J usage is TRBJ1-4; 7 positions match TRBD1. The V gene's germline CDR1 is MGHRA and CDR2 YSYEKL. Trimming at V came to 0 bases and at J to 7 bases, leaving 8 bases not matched to a gene. The CDR3 is 16 amino acids. The CDR3 nucleotides are TGCGCCAGCAGCCAAGAGTTGGCAGGGGGAGGTGAAAAACTGTTTTTT. Translation: CASSQELAGGGEKLFF.

This chain connects TRBV20-1 to TRBJ2-5; D remains unclear. This CDR3 region has 13 residues. Trimming pared 0 bases from V and 0 bases from J, leaving 5 bases between. The germline V gene has CDR1 DFQATT and CDR2 SNEGSKA (reference sequence). This CDR3 is CSAREGNQETQYF. The CDR3 region has the DNA TGCAGTGCTAGAGAAGGGAACCAAGAGACCCAGTACTTC.

As regards this clonotype: A single base separates this from a much larger clone, so it may be a read error. V and J are TRBV7-2 and TRBJ2-3, with 8 bases fitting TRBD2. CDR3 size: 15 residues. The V gene's germline CDR1 is SGHTA and CDR2 FQGNSA. The ends lost 5 bases at V and 4 bases at J; junction bases unmatched: 8. CDR3 bases: TGTGCCAGCAGCCGAAAGAGCGGGAGCGCAGATACGCAGTATTTT. Translated: CASSRKSGSADTQYF.

The J gene is TRBJ2-7, the V gene TRBV7-9; tentatively, D is TRBD1 or TRBD2 (5 bases each). Germline V gene lookup returns CDR1 SEHNR and CDR2 FQNEAQ (reference sequence). Trimming removed 5 bases from V and 4 bases from J, with 18 bases in between. The CDR3 sequence is 15 residues long. The CDR3 nucleotides read TGTGCCAGCAGCCCACGATGGGGGATAAATTACGAGCAGTACTTC. Translated, it gives CASSPRWGINYEQYF.

The rearrangement uses TRBV12-3 or TRBV12-4 and TRBJ2-7; the D gene is possibly TRBD1 (6 bases). The V and J ends lost 4 bases and 3 bases respectively, with 16 bases between them. The CDR3 runs 15 residues. As DNA, the CDR3 is TGTGCCAGCAGTTCTAAGGGGACACGGAACTACGAGCAGTACTTC. It yields the protein CASSSKGTRNYEQYF.

This chain connects TRBV29-1 to TRBJ1-1; D is unresolved. The CDR3 is made up of 12 amino acids. Germline assignment: CDR1 SQVTM and CDR2 ANQGSEA. Trimming shortened V by 2 bases and J by 3 bases, and 7 bases separated the two germline ends. The CDR3 sequence is CSVEQRDTEAFF. The CDR3 nucleotides read TGCAGCGTTGAACAGCGGGACACTGAAGCTTTCTTT.

V and J are TRBV11-2 and TRBJ2-4; TRBD1 aligns across 8 bases. The length of the CDR3 is 14 residues. Trimming took 6 bases from V and 7 from J; bases not matched to a gene: 8. From germline, CDR1 is SGHAT and CDR2 FQNNGV. CDR3 in DNA: TGTGCCAGCAGTCCAGGACAGGGCGGGAACATTCAGTACTTC. This encodes CASSPGQGGNIQYF.

CDR3 sequence (DNA): TGTGCCAGCAGCCACGCGGTGACAGATACGCAGTATTTT. Its protein product is CASSHAVTDTQYF. V gene TRBV3-1 combines with J gene TRBJ2-3, with D unresolved. V was clipped by 3 bases and J by 3 bases, with 7 bases between them. The CDR3 has 13 amino acids. In germline, CDR1 is LGHDT, CDR2 YNNKEL (reference sequence).

The table lists this clonotype with a few counts. This chain links TRBV20-1 with TRBJ2-7, with TRBD1 identical over 8 bases. The V and J ends lost 6 bases and 5 bases, in that order; junction bases with no gene match: 3. The CDR3 spans 11 residues. The V gene's germline CDR1 is DFQATT and CDR2 SNEGSKA (reference sequence). The CDR3 nucleotides are TGCAGTGCCGGACAGGGTAACGAGCAGTACGTC. The encoded protein is CSAGQGNEQYV.